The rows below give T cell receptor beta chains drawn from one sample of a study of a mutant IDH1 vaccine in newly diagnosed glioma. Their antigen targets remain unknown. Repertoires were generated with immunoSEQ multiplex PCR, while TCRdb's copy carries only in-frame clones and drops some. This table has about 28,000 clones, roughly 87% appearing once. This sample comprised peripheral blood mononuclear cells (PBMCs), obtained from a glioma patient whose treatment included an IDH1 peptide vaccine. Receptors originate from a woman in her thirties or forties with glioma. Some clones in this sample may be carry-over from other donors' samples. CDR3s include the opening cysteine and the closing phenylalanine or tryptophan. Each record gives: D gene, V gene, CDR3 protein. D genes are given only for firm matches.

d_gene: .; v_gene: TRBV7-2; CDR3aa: CASSSRGEQFF
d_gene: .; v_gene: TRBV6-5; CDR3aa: CASSYSPSSNEQFF
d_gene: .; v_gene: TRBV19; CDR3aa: CASSRMNTEAFF
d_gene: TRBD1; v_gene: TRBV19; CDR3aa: CASSIGDRADQPQHF
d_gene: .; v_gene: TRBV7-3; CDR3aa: CASSLTPLRSGYEQYF
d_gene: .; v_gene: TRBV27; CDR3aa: CASSPQQGSYNSPLHF
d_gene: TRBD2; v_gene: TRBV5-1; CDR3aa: CASSIRTSGGAGEQYF
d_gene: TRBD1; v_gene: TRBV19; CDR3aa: CASTQGARRNTEAFF
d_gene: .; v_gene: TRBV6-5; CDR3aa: CASIQGDEQFF
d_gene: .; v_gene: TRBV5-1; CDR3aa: CASSLLARGQETQYF
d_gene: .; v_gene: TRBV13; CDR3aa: CASSLGENEQYF
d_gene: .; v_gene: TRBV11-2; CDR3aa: CASSLIHGNYGYTF
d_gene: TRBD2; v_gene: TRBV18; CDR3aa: CASSPPSGGSFATQYF
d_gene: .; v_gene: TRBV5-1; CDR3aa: CASSLKNGPYEQYF
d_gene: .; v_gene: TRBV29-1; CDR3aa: CSVETRYRDNYGYTF
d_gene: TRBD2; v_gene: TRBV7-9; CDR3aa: CASSPYPSGNYNEQFF
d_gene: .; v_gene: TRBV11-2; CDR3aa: CASSLAQVSYEQYF
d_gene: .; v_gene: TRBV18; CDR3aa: CASSPAEGGRTDTQYF
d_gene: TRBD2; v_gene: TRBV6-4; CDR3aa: CASSATGTSGNEQFF
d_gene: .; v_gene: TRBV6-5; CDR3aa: CASSYSGTASYEQYF
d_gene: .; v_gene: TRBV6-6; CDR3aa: CASSYRTAPGANVLTF
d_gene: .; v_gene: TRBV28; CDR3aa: CASMGDTEAFF
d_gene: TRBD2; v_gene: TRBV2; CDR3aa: CASSGTSTQTQYF
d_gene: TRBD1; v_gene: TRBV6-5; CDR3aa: CASRSTGGTDTQYF
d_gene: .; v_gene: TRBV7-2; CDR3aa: CASSWGLGMNTEAFF
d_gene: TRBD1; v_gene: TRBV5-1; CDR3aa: CASSRDRVTEAFF
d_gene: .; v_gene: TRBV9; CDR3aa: CASSISSERGYNEQFF
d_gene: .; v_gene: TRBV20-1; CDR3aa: CSASTAYEQYF
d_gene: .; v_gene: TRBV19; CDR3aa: CASRLTWDEYEQYF
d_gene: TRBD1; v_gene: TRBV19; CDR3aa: CASSPRTGKKIF
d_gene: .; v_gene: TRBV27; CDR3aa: CASTALGGSNQPQHF
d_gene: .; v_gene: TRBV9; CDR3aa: CASSVDLTAYEQYF
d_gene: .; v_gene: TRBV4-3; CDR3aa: CASSQEWGKQSNQPQHF
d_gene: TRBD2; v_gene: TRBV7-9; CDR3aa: CASSLIRAGGLAGELFF
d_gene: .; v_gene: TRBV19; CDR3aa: CAARGRESSYNEQFF
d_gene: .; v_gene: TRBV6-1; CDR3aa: CASSVAAVRYEQYF
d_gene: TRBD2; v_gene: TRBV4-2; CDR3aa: CASSQDPSGGANTGELFF
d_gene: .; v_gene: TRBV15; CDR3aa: CATSRGAETGAYEQYF
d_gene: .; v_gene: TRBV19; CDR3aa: CASSTDRSTPQHF
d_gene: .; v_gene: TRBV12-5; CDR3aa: CASGLVPSGTTEAFF
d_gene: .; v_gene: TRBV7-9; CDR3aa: CASSTNRGTEAFF
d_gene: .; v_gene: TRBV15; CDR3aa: CATSARAGVSGANVLTF
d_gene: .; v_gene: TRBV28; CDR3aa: CASTPALKNQPQHF
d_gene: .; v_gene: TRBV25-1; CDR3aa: CASSAATGPSTDTQYF
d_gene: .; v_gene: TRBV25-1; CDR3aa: CASNKGKTWPDTQYF
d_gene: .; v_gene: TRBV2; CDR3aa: CASSPRGRDYGYTF
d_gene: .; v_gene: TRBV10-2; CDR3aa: CASRASGSGNEQYF
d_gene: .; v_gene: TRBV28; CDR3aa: CASSTGIDTNYGYTF
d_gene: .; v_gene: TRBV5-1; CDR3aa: CASSSGLKGETQYF
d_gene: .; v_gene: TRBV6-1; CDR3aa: CASRGYYEQYF
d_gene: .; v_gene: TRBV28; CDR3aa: CASSLAGHMNTEAFF
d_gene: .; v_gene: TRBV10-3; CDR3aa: CAIRAWTDRPYEQYF
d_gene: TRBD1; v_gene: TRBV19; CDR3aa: CASSTTGTGDGYTF
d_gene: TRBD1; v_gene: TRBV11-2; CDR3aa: CASSIAQGVAGNIQYF
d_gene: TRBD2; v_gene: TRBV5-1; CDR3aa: CASSSTSGGSYEQYF
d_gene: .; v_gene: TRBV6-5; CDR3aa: CASRPYGGNTEAFF
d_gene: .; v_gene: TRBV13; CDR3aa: CASSPGDNEQFF
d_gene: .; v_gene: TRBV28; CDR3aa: CASSPPDIPTGELFF
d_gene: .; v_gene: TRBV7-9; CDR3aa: CASSLAGSSGTF